The subject of this entry is one TCR beta chain. The antigen remains unidentified. The sample comes from a study of T cells expressing NK-cell markers. Looking at the study overall: The study drew TCR beta repertoires from sorted CD3+CD56+NKG2C+, CD3+CD56+NKG2C- and CD3+CD56-NKG2C+ T cells.

From its re-call of the 5' RACE reads, TCRdb lists each CDR3 protein once, without DNA. The sample data list about 450,000 distinct CDR3 sequences. Per germline, CDR1 SGHRS and CDR2 YFSETQ. The CDR3 runs to 14 residues. Findings of the study overall: These clonotypes, the leaders elsewhere, also led the CD3+CD56-NKG2C+ fraction in several donors. Dominant NKG2C+ clonotypes made up roughly 1.0-8% of CD8+ T cells in a handful of donors.

The chain employs TRBV5-1 and TRBJ2-3. Material: blood T cells: a sorted CD56 or NKG2C T cell subset, CD4+ or CD8+ T cells, or bulk PBMC T cells (not recorded which). The TCR was taken from a woman aged 18-70 years in good health. The CDR3 loop is CASSLLGSTDTQYF.